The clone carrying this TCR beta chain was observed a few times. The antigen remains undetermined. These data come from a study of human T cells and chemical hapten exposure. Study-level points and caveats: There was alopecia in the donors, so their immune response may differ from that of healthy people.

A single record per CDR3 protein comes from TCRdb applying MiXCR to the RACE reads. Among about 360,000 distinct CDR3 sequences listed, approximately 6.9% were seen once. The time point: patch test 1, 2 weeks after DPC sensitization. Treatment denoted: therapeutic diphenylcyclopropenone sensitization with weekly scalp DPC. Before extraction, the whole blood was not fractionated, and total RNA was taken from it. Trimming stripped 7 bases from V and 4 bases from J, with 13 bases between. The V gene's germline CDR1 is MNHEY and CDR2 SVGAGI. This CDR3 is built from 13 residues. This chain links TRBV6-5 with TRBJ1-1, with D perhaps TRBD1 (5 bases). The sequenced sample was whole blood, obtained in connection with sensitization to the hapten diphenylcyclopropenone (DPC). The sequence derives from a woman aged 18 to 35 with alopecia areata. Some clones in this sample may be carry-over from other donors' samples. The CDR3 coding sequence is TGTGCCAGCACCGGGGGTTTGAGCACTGAAGCTTTCTTT. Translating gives CASTGGLSTEAFF.